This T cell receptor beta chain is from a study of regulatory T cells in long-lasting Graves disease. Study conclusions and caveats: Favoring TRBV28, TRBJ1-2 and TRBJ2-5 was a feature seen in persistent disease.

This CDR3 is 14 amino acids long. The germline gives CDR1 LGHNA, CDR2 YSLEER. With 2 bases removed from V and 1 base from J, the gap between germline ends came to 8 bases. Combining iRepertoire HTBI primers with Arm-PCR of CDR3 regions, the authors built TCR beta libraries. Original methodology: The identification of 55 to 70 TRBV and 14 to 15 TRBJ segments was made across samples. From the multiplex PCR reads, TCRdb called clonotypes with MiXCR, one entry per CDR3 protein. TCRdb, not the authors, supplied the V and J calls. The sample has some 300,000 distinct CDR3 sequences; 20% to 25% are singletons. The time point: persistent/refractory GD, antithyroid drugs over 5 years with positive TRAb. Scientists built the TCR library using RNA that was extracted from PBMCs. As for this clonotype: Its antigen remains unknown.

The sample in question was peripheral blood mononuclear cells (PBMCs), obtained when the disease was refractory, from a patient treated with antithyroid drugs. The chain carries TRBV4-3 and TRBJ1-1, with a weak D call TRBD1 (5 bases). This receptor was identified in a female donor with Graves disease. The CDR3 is CASSQSRANTEAFF. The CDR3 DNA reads TGCGCCAGCAGCCAAAGCAGGGCGAACACTGAAGCTTTCTTT.